Only one count was recorded for the clone carrying this T cell receptor beta chain. Profiling relied on immunoSEQ multiplex PCR, and the TCRdb table lists in-frame clones only, not all of them. Of approximately 1,500,000 clones listed, roughly 97% are singletons. There are 13 residues in the CDR3. The germline gives CDR1 KGHSY, CDR2 FQNENV. V lost 5 bases to trimming and J lost 7 bases, with 12 bases between them. These data are taken from a study of shared clonotypes between healthy human individuals. Sequenced material: naive CD4+ T cells sorted from blood. The subset here: CD45RA+ positively selected. The clonotype was recovered from a man in his thirties or forties in good health. This chain joins TRBV16 and TRBJ2-1; D gene unclear. Here the CDR3 DNA reads TGTGCCAGCAGCTCTCTTGGTAGGAATGAGCAGTTCTTC. This codes for CASSSLGRNEQFF.